Below are 5 T cell receptor beta chains sequenced from a single sample in a study of T cells in Graves' hyperthyroidism and ophthalmopathy. RNA transcripts gave rise to amplified TCR beta CDR3 regions. First-round RT-PCR targeting the TCR CDR3 was performed with the HTBI primer set. TCRdb re-analysed the multiplex PCR reads in MiXCR, keeping a single row per CDR3 protein. The repertoire holds nearly 600,000 distinct CDR3 sequences, with around 14% as singletons. The sample consisted of blood. These receptors originate from a woman younger than 35 with Graves' ophthalmopathy.

This clonotype was counted many times. The chain couples TRBV12-3 or TRBV12-4 to TRBJ2-7, with D unresolved. This CDR3 is built from 12 residues. Trimming left V 5 bases short and J 7 bases short, with 12 bases between. The CDR3: CASSTTLREQYF. CDR3 in DNA: TGTGCCAGCAGTACGACGTTGAGGGAGCAGTACTTC.

This clonotype was detected ten times or more. This chain uses TRBV20-1 with TRBJ1-1, with 8 nucleotides matching TRBD1. The V gene end was trimmed by 3 bases and the J gene end by 10 bases; junction bases not matched to a gene: 7. Germline CDR1 reads DFQATT; CDR2 reads SNEGSKA (reference sequence). CDR3 size: 12 residues. The CDR3 here is CSASSGDRGAFF. The CDR3 DNA reads TGCAGTGCTAGTAGCGGAGACAGGGGAGCTTTCTTT.

A remark on this clonotype: One end of the junction is discordant with germline, which a read error may explain. This chain joins TRBV2 and TRBJ1-1; unclear D gene. Per germline, CDR1 SNHLY and CDR2 FYNNEI. The CDR3 sequence is 16 residues long. The CDR3 reads CASSENPAGRNTGAFF. The CDR3 DNA is TGTGCCAGCAGTGAAAATCCGGCGGGGAGGAACACTGGAGCTTTCTTT. The variable domain in full, with the rest retrieved from reference TRBV2 and TRBJ1-1, is EPEVTQTPSHQVTQMGQEVILRCVPISNHLYFYWYRQILGQKVEFLVSFYNNEISEKSEIFDDQFSVERPDGSNFTLKIRSTKLEDSAMYFCASSENPAGRNTGAFFGQGTRLTVV.

This clonotype was seen a few times. This sequence joins TRBV5-8 and TRBJ2-5, with D possibly matching TRBD2 (6 bases). The V gene's germline CDR1 is SGHTS and CDR2 YDEGEE. The CDR3 runs to 17 residues. Deletions cut 3 bases from V and 1 base from J, with 19 bases between. The CDR3 bases are TGTGCCAGCAGCTCAGTTAGGAACACCGGGGGCCAAGAGACCCAGTACTTC. Amino acids: CASSSVRNTGGQETQYF.

This clonotype has ten or more counts. The chain carries TRBV12-3 or TRBV12-4 and TRBJ2-1; weak D call: TRBD2 (6 bases). There are 16 residues in the CDR3. Trimming took off 0 bases at V and 6 bases at J, with 15 bases between the two ends. The CDR3 coding sequence is TGTGCCAGCAGTTTAGCGTTCGCGGGGCCCCCCAATGAGCAGTTCTTC. It yields the protein CASSLAFAGPPNEQFF.